This TCR beta chain appears in the sequencing data of a study of blood T cell repertoires in COVID-19. The wider study: The analysed material was cDNA or gDNA that came from T cells, B-cell-depleted T cells, or PBMCs.

Cohort assignment relied on participant-reported clinical history. This clone was seen repeatedly, ten times or more. Original processing notes: Quantification of nucleated cells was approximated via reference gene primer amplification. The repertoire was sequenced with immunoSEQ multiplex PCR; TCRdb's copy has only in-frame clones and lacks some. V and J calls and clone size are those listed in that table; D and trimming were worked out from the DNA. The table includes approximately 230,000 clones, 75% to 95% detected once. This TCR was recovered from a woman between 18 and 29 years old who had recovered from COVID-19. The sample taken for sequencing was PBMCs or T cells enriched from blood (not recorded which).

The CDR3: CASSSHSAGTSKETQYF. In DNA form, the CDR3 reads TGTGCCAGCAGCTCACACTCTGCGGGGACTAGTAAAGAGACCCAGTACTTC. This sequence joins TRBV4-2 and TRBJ2-5; 8 nucleotides line up with TRBD2. The CDR3 sequence is 17 residues long. Germline CDR1 and CDR2: LGHNA and YNFKEQ. V dropped 5 bases and J dropped 3; count of bases not matched to a gene: 14.